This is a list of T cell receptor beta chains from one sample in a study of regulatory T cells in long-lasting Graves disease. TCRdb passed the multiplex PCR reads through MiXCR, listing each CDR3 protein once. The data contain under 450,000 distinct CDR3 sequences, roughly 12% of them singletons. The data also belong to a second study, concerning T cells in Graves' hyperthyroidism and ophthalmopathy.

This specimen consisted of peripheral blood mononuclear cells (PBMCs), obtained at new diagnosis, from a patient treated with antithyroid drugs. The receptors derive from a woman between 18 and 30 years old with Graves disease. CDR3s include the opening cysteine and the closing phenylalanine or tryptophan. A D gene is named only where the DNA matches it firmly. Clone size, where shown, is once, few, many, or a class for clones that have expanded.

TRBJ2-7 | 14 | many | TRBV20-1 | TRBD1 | TGCAGTGCTGGGAGACAGGGTGTCTCCTACGAGCAGTACTTC | CSAGRQGVSYEQYF
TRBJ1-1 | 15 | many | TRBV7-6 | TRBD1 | TGTGCCAGCAGCAGGCAGGGGGCACAGAACACTGAAGCTTTCTTT | CASSRQGAQNTEAFF
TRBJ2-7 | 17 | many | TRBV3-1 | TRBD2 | TGTGCCAGCAGCCAAGAGGCGGCGGGAGGGCCGTTCTACGAGCAGTACTTC | CASSQEAAGGPFYEQYF
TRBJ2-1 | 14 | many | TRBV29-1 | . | TGCAGCGCCCTGTGGGGGAACCTGAATGCTGAGCAGTTCTTC | CSALWGNLNAEQFF
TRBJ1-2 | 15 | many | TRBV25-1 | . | TGTGCCAGCAGTGTTGGGGACCGGGACATAAGGGGCTACACCTTC | CASSVGDRDIRGYTF
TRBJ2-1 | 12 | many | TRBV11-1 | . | TGTGCCAGCAGCTTAGTGGGAAATGAGCAGTTCTTC | CASSLVGNEQFF
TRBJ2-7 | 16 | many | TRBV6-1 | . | TGTGCCAGCACCGGTGGAGGGGCCGAGAGGTCCTACGAGCAGTACTTC | CASTGGGAERSYEQYF
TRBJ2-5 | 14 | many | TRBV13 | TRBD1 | TGTGCCAGCAGCTACCGACAGGGTGAGGAGACCCAGTACTTC | CASSYRQGEETQYF
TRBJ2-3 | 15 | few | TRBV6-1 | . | TGTGCCAGCAGTCTGCGGGGAGCGAGCACAGATACGCAGTATTTT | CASSLRGASTDTQYF
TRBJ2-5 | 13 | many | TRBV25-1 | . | TGTGCCAGCAGTGACGAGGTTGGAGAGACCCAGTACTTC | CASSDEVGETQYF
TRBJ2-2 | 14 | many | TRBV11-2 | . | TGTGCCAGCACGGGACCGGCGAACACCGGGGAGCTGTTTTTT | CASTGPANTGELFF
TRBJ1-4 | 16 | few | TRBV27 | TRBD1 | TGTGCCAGCAGTTTAGGGACAGGGTGGAGTAATGAAAAACTGTTTTTT | CASSLGTGWSNEKLFF
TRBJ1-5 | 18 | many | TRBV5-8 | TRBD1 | TGTGCCAGCAGCCCAACCGGACAGGGGGCTCTTAGCAATCAGCCCCAGCATTTT | CASSPTGQGALSNQPQHF
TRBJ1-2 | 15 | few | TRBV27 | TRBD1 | TGTGCCAGCAGTCCACGGAGACAGGGCTACTATGGCTACACCTTC | CASSPRRQGYYGYTF
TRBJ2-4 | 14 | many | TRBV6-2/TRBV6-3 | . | TGTGCCAGCAGCCCCGTGGGAGCCAAAAACATTCAGTACTTC | CASSPVGAKNIQYF
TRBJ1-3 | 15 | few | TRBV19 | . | TGTGCCACTACCCTGGGCGGAAACTCTGGAAACACCATATATTTT | CATTLGGNSGNTIYF
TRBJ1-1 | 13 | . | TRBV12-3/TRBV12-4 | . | TGTGCCAGCAGTGCGACAGTGAACACTGAAGCTTTCTTT | CASSATVNTEAFF
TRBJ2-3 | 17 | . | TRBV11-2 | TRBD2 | TGTGCCAGCAGCTTTCACCTAGCGGGAGCTAGCACAGATACGCAGTATTTT | CASSFHLAGASTDTQYF
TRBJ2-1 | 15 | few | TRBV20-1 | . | TGCAGTGCTAGAGCCTCCGCGGCGTCCTACAATGAGCAGTTCTTC | CSARASAASYNEQFF
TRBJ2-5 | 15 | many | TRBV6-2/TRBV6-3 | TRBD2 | TGTGCCAGCAGTCCGGGACTAGCAGGCCAGGAGACCCAGTACTTC | CASSPGLAGQETQYF
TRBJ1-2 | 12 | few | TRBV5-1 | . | TGCGCCAGCAGCTTATCGACAGATGGCTACACCTTC | CASSLSTDGYTF
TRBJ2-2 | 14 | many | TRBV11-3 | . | TGTGCCAGCAGCTCCTCAGGAGGGGGTAGGGAGCTGTTTTTT | CASSSSGGGRELFF
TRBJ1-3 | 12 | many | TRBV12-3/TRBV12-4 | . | TGTGCCAGCAGGCGCTCTGGAAACACCATATATTTT | CASRRSGNTIYF
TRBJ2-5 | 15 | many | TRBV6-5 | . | TGTGCCAGCAGTTCAGGGGCGGGGGCCATGCAGACCCAGTACTTC | CASSSGAGAMQTQYF
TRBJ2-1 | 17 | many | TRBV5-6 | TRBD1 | TGTGCCAGCAGCTTGGTAGCCTTAATCTGGGACAGGGATGAGCAGTTCTTC | CASSLVALIWDRDEQFF
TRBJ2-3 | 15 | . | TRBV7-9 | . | TGTGCCAGCAGCATCTCTGGGGGGAGGAGAGATACGCAGTATTTT | CASSISGGRRDTQYF
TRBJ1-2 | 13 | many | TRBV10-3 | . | TGTGCCATCAGTGAGTTGTCAGGTGGTGGCTACACCTTC | CAISELSGGGYTF
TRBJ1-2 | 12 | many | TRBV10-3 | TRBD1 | TGTGCCACCGGACAGGGCGACTATGGCTACACCTTC | CATGQGDYGYTF
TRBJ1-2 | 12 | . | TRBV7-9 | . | TGTGCCAGCAGTAACTACAGAGAGGGCTACACCTTC | CASSNYREGYTF
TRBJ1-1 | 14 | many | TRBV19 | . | TGTGCCAGTAGTAAAGGACTTCTGAACACTGAAGCTTTCTTT | CASSKGLLNTEAFF
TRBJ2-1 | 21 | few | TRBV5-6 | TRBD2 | TGTGCCAGCAGCCCGAAGTACCGCCCGGGACTATGGGGAGAGTGGCACAATGAGCAGTTCTTC | CASSPKYRPGLWGEWHNEQFF
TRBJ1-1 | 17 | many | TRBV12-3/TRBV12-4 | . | TGTGCCAGCAGTTTCAGGTTGGCCAGGGACATGAACACTGAAGCTTTCTTT | CASSFRLARDMNTEAFF
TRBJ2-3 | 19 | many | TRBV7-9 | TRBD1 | TGTGCCAGCAGCTTAACCGGCCTCTACAGGGGGCGAAAGACAGATACGCAGTATTTT | CASSLTGLYRGRKTDTQYF
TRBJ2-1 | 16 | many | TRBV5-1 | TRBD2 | TGCGCCAGCAGACCTCCCGGGACTAGCGGTCACAATGAGCAGTTCTTC | CASRPPGTSGHNEQFF
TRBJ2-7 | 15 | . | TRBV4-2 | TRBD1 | TGTGCCAGCAGCCAAGATTGGACAGGGGCGTCGGAGCAGTACTTC | CASSQDWTGASEQYF
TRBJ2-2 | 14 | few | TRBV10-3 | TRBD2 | TGTGCCATCAAGCAGCGGGGGAACACCGGGGAGCTGTTTTTT | CAIKQRGNTGELFF
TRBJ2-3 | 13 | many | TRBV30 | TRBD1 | TGTGCCGGGCAGGGGGCAATCACAGATACGCAGTATTTT | CAGQGAITDTQYF